This T cell receptor (beta chain) emerged from a study of blood T cell repertoires in COVID-19. Sequencing used immunoSEQ multiplex PCR; TCRdb keeps in-frame clones, though not all of them. Of about 400,000 clones detected, about 87% appear once; the ten largest clones hold roughly 9.4%. CDR1 and CDR2 (germline): LGHDT, YNNKEL (reference sequence). Trimming took off 0 bases at V and 8 bases at J, with 16 bases between the two ends. The CDR3 contains 15 residues. Participant age was roughly 18 to 90 years, and participants resided in fewer than 25 US areas. In Cohort 3, a recovered donor had either two negative PCRs, clearance, or symptom resolution.

The sequence derives from a woman between 50 and 59 years old who had recovered from COVID-19. The chain uses TRBV3-1 (or the pseudogene TRBV3-2) and TRBJ1-2, with D possibly being TRBD1 (5 bases). The material sequenced was PBMCs or T cells enriched from blood (not recorded which). CDR3 DNA: TGTGCCAGCAGCCAAGAGCAGGGTATTCTGAAAGGCTACACCTTC. This sequence encodes CASSQEQGILKGYTF.